This T cell receptor beta chain was sequenced for a study of CD8 T cells in Susac syndrome. RNA totalling roughly 0.45 to 1 ug underwent reverse transcription with random hexamers. TCRdb redid the calling of the immunoSEQ multiplex PCR reads with MiXCR, one entry per CDR3 protein. This sample has around 270,000 distinct CDR3 sequences, with approximately 90% found just once. Negative isolation was applied to CD8+ and CD4+ T cells, and FACS enrichment was applied to TEMRA cells. Deletions cut 5 bases from V and 4 bases from J, with 21 bases between. This CDR3 has 16 amino acids. Germline values: CDR1 SGHTA, CDR2 FQGNSA.

The sample taken for sequencing was CD8+ T cells from PBMCs. The V gene is TRBV7-2, the J gene TRBJ2-7, with D possibly being TRBD1 (5 bases). The clonotype comes from a human donor with multiple sclerosis. CDR3 amino acids: CASSNFREKLTYEQYF. The CDR3 nucleotides are TGTGCCAGCAGCAATTTCAGGGAAAAACTAACATACGAGCAGTACTTC.